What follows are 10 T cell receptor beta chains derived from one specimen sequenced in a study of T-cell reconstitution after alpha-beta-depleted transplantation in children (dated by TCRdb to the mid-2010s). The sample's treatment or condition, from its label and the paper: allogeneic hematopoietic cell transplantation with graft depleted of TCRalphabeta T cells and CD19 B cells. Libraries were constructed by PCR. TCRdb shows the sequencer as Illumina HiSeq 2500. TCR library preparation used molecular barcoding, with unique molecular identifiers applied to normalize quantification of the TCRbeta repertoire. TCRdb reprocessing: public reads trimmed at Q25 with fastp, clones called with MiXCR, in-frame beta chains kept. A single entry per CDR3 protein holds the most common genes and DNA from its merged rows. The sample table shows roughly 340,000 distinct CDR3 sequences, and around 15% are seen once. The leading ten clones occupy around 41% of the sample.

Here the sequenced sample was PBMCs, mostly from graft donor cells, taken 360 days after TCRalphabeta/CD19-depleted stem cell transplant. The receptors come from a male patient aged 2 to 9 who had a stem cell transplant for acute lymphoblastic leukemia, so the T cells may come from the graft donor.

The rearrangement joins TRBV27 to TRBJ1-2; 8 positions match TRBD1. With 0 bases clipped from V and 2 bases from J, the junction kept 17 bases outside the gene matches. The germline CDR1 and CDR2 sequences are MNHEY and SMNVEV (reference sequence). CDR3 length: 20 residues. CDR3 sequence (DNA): TGTGCCAGCAGTTTATCGTCGGGGATTGGGACAGGAGCCTCAAACTATGGCTACACCTTC. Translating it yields CASSLSSGIGTGASNYGYTF.

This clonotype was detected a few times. The CDR3: CSAAPHLLEGEQFF. Here the CDR3 DNA reads TGCAGTGCTGCCCCTCACTTACTAGAAGGGGAGCAGTTCTTC. The chain links TRBV20-1 to TRBJ2-1, with a weak D call TRBD2 (5 bases). This CDR3 region has 14 residues. With 5 bases removed from V and 10 bases from J, the gap between germline ends came to 21 bases. From germline, CDR1 is DFQATT and CDR2 SNEGSKA (reference sequence).

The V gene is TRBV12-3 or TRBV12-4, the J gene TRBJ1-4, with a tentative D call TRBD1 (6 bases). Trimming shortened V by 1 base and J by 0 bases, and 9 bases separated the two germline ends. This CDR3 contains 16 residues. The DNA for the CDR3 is TGTGCCAGCAGTTTAGGACAGGCGGCAACTAATGAAAAACTGTTTTTT. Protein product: CASSLGQAATNEKLFF.

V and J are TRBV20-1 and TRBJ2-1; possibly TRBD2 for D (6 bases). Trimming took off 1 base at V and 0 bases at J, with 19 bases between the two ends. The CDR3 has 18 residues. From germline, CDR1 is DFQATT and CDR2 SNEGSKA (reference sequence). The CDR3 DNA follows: TGCAGTGCTAGAGTATCCGGAGCGACTAGGCCCTCCTACAATGAGCAGTTCTTC. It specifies CSARVSGATRPSYNEQFF.

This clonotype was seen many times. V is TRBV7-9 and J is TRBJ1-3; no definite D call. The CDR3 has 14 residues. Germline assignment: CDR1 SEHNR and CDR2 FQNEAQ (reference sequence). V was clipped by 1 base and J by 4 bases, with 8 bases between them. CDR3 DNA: TGTGCCAGCAGCTTAGAGGTTTCGGGAAACACCATATATTTT. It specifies CASSLEVSGNTIYF.

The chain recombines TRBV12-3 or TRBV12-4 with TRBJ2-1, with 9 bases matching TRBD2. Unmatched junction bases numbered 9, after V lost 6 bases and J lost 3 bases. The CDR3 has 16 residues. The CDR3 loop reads CASSPTRREGYNEQFF. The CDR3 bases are TGTGCCAGCAGCCCTACGAGGCGGGAGGGCTACAATGAGCAGTTCTTC.

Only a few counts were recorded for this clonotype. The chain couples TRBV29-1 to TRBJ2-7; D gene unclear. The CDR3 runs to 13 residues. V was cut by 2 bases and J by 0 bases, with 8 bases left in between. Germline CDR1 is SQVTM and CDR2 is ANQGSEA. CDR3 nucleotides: TGCAGCGTTGAATCCGGGCTCTCCTACGAGCAGTACTTC. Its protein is CSVESGLSYEQYF.

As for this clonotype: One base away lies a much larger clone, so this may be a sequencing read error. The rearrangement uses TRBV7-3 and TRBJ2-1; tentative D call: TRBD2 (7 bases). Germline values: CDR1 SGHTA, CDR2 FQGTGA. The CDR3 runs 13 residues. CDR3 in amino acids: CVSSLGGANEQFF. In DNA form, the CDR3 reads TGTGTCAGCAGCTTAGGGGGGGCGAATGAGCAGTTCTTC. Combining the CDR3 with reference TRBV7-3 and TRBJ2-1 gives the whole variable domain GAGVSQTPSNKVTEKGKYVELRCDPISGHTALYWYRQSLGQGPEFLIYFQGTGAADDSGLPNDRFFAVRPEGSVSTLKIQRTERGDSAVYLCVSSLGGANEQFFGPGTRLTVL.

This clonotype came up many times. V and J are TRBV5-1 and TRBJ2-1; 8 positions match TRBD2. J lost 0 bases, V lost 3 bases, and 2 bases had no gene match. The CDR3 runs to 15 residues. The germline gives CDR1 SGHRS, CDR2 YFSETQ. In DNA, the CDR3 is TGCGCCAGCAGCTCTAGCGGGTTCTCCTACAATGAGCAGTTCTTC. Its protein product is CASSSSGFSYNEQFF.

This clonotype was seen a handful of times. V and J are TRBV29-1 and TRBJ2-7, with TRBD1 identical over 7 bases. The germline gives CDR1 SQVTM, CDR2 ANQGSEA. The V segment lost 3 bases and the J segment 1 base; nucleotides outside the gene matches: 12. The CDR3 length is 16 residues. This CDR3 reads CSVEPLTGLNSYEQYF. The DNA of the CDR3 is TGCAGCGTTGAGCCTTTGACAGGGTTGAATTCCTACGAGCAGTACTTC.